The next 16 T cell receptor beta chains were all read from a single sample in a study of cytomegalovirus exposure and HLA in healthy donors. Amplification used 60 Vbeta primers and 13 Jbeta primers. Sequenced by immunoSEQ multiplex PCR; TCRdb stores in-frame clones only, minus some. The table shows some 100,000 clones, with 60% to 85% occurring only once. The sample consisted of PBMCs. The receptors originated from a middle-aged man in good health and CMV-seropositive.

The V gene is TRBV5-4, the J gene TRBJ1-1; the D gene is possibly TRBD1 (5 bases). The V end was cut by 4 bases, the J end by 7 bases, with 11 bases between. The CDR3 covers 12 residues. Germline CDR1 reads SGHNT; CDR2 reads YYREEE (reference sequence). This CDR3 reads CASSVQGVEAFF. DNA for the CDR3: TGTGCCAGCAGCGTGCAGGGTGTTGAAGCTTTCTTT.

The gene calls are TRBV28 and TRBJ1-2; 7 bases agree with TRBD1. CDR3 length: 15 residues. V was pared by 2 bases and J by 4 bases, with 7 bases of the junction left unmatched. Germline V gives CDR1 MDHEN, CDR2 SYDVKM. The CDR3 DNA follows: TGTGCCAGCAGTTTACAGGGGGTGGGCCCCTATGGCTACACCTTC. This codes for CASSLQGVGPYGYTF.

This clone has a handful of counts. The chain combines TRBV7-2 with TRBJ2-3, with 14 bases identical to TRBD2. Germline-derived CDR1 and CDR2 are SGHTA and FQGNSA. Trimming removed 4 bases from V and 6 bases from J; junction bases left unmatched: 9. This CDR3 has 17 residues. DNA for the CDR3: TGTGCCAGCAGCTCCCAAGGGACTAGCGGGAGAACCGATACGCAGTATTTT. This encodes CASSSQGTSGRTDTQYF.

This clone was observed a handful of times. CDR3 protein: CASSYATGGNTEAFF. CDR3 nucleotide sequence: TGTGCCAGCAGTTACGCAACAGGGGGGAACACTGAAGCTTTCTTT. The chain couples TRBV6-5 to TRBJ1-1, with TRBD1 matching 8 bases. This CDR3 has 15 residues. Germline trimming cut 2 bases from V and 1 base from J; bases unmatched to any gene: 3. The germline CDR1 and CDR2 sequences are MNHEY and SVGAGI.

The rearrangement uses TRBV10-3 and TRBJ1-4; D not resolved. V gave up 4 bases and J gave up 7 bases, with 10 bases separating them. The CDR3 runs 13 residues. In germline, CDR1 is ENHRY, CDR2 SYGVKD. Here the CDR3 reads CAISVASSEKLFF. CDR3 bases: TGTGCCATCAGTGTGGCATCCTCTGAAAAACTGTTTTTT.

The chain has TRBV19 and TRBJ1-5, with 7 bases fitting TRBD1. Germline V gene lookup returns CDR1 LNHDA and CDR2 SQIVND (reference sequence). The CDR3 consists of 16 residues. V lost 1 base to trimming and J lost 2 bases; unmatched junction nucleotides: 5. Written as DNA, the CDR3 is TGTGCCAGTAGTATAGTGGCCGGGACAGGCAATCAGCCCCAGCATTTT. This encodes CASSIVAGTGNQPQHF.

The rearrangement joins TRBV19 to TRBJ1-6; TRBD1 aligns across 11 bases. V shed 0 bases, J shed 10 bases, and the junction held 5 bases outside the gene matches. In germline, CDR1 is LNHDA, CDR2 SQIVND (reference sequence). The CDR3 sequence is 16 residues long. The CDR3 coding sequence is TGTGCCAGTAGTATAGATTCCGGGACAGGGGGATCACCCCTCCACTTT. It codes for CASSIDSGTGGSPLHF.

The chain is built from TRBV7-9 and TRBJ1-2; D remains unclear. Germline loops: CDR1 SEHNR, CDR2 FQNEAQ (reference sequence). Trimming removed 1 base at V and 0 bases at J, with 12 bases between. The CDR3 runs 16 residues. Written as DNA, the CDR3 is TGTGCCAGCAGCTTAGTCCCCAGGCAGTCTAACTATGGCTACACCTTC. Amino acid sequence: CASSLVPRQSNYGYTF. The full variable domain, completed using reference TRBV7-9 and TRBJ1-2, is DTGVSQNPRHKITKRGQNVTFRCDPISEHNRLYWYRQTLGQGPEFLTYFQNEAQLEKSRLLSDRFSAERPKGSFSTLEIQRTEQGDSAMYLCASSLVPRQSNYGYTFGSGTRLTVV.

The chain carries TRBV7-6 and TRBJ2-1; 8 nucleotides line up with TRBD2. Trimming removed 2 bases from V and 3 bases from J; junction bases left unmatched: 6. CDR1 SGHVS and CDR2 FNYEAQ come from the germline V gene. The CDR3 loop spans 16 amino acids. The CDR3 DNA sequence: TGTGCCAGCAGCTTATATGGAACTAGCGGCTACAATGAGCAGTTCTTC. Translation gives CASSLYGTSGYNEQFF.

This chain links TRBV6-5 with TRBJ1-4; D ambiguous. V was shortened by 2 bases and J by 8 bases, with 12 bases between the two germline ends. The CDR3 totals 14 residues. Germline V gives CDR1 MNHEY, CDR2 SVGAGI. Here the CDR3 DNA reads TGTGCCAGCAGTTACCGGCGGGAGGGAGAAAAACTGTTTTTT. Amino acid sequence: CASSYRREGEKLFF.

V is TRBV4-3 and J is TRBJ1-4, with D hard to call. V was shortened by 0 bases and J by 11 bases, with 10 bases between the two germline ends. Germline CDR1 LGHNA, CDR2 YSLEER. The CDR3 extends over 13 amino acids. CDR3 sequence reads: CASSQDRKEKLFF. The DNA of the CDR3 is TGCGCCAGCAGCCAAGATCGGAAGGAGAAACTGTTTTTT.

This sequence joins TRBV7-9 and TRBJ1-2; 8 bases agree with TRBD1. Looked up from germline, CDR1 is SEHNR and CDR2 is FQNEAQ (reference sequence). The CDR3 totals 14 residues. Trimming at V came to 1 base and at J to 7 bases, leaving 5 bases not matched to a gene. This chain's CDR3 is CASSLETGARGYTF. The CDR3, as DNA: TGTGCCAGCAGCTTAGAGACAGGGGCTCGTGGCTACACCTTC. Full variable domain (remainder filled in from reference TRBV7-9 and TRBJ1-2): DTGVSQNPRHKITKRGQNVTFRCDPISEHNRLYWYRQTLGQGPEFLTYFQNEAQLEKSRLLSDRFSAERPKGSFSTLEIQRTEQGDSAMYLCASSLETGARGYTFGSGTRLTVV.

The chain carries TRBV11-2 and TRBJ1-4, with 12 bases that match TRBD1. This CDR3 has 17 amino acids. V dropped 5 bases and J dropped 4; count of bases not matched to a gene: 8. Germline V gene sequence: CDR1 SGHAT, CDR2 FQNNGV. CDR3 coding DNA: TGTGCCAGCAGCCCATCGGGACAGGGGGCTAGTAATGAAAAACTGTTTTTT. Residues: CASSPSGQGASNEKLFF.

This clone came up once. The CDR3 here is CASSTITRGGDTEAFF. DNA for the CDR3: TGTGCCAGCAGCACCATTACCCGCGGAGGGGACACTGAAGCTTTCTTT. The chain couples TRBV21-1 to TRBJ1-1. TRBV21-1 is recorded as a pseudogene. The CDR3 sequence is 16 residues long.

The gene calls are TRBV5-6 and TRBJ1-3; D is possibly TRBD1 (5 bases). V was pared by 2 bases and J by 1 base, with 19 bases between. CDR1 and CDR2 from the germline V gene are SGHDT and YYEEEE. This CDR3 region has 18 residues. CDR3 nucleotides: TGTGCCAGCAGCTTCCTAAGTGGACAACTTCGATCTGGAAACACCATATATTTT. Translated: CASSFLSGQLRSGNTIYF.

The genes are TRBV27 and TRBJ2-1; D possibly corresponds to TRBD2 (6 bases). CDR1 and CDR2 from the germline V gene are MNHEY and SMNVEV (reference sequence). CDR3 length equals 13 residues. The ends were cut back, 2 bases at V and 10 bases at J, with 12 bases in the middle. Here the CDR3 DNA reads TGTGCCAGCAGTTTAAAGTGGGGGGACGAGCAGTTCTTC. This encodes CASSLKWGDEQFF.